This is a list of T cell receptor beta chains from one sample in a study of shared clonotypes between healthy human individuals. The table came from immunoSEQ multiplex PCR; TCRdb's copy has only in-frame clones and leaves some out. The table lists just over 2,000,000 clones, over 85% of them singletons. Sequencing used naive CD8+ T cells sorted from blood. The receptors derive from a man between 18 and 29 years old in good health. Each CDR3 is given with its conserved first and last residue.

V	J	CDR3
TRBV6-5	TRBJ1-1	CASSYSQENTEAFF
TRBV18	TRBJ1-1	CASSSLTTMNTEAFF
TRBV6-5	TRBJ2-1	CASGIEGSYNEQFF
TRBV5-1	TRBJ2-5	CASSLVPGAETQYF
TRBV5-1	TRBJ2-3	CASSFSGDTQYF
TRBV6-1	TRBJ1-1	CASSEQLNTEAFF
TRBV27	TRBJ2-7	CASSLSVGSYSYEQYF
TRBV5-4	TRBJ2-2	CASSLEGYTGELFF
TRBV2	TRBJ2-5	CASSDGSGGQIETQYF
TRBV7-9	TRBJ2-7	CASSPRGLLEQYF
TRBV7-8	TRBJ2-7	CASSLGENYEQYF
TRBV11-2	TRBJ1-2	CASSPGHAYGYTF
TRBV5-4	TRBJ2-7	CASSFNKYEQYF
TRBV27	TRBJ2-1	CASRISGGSYNEQFF
TRBV6-5	TRBJ2-2	CASSPTGLTGELFF
TRBV27	TRBJ2-7	CASSGGTYEQYF
TRBV19	TRBJ2-1	CASSPNYNEQFF
TRBV27	TRBJ2-7	CASSLGGARGYEQYF
TRBV7-9	TRBJ2-1	CASSLGQGLASYNEQFF
TRBV4-2	TRBJ1-5	CASSQGEGSNQPQHF
TRBV11-2	TRBJ1-5	CASSRDRASNQPQHF
TRBV2	TRBJ2-7	CASSAQREYEQYF
TRBV6-5	TRBJ1-6	CASIQDRVNSPLHF
TRBV4-3	TRBJ2-3	CASSQDSASIQYF
TRBV10-2	TRBJ1-2	CASTGGVLGRGFDYGYTF
TRBV5-1	TRBJ2-5	CASSPGQGAIGETQYF
TRBV4-1	TRBJ2-7	CASSQPGQGYEQYF
TRBV27	TRBJ2-3	CASSFEREGLRSTDTQYF
TRBV27	TRBJ2-2	CASSLSVPGELFF
TRBV2	TRBJ1-1	CASGTSWDTEAFF
TRBV9	TRBJ1-3	CASSVAEDPGGNTIYF
TRBV11-2	TRBJ2-1	CATSLWEYNEQFF
TRBV27	TRBJ2-5	CASSFGGGLQETQYF
TRBV29-1	TRBJ2-5	CSVVGSQETQYF
TRBV2	TRBJ2-1	CASSAGGVGNEQFF
TRBV29-1	TRBJ2-7	CSVVPGTDEQYF
TRBV30	TRBJ2-2	CAWTFRNTGELFF
TRBV7-2	TRBJ2-7	CASSLPGAAYEQYF
TRBV14	TRBJ1-2	CASSQDLTRGYGYTF
TRBV27	TRBJ2-3	CASSWRLAGFDTQYF
TRBV30	TRBJ2-1	CAWSVNGGSYNEQFF
TRBV6-5	TRBJ2-5	CASSYVGAGGEETQYF
TRBV4-3	TRBJ2-7	CASSQDKDPSYEQYF
TRBV9	TRBJ1-2	CASSLEGTGYTF
TRBV5-4	TRBJ2-7	CASSTGVSPYEQYF